A single sample gave rise to the 18 T cell receptor beta chains below, sequenced in a study of blood T cells in healthy people across ages. With a J-beta primer mix and a sample-barcoded 5' primer, a second PCR ran about 7 to 12 cycles. TCRdb reanalysed the 5' RACE reads using MiXCR and keeps one entry per CDR3 protein. The sample lists around 990,000 distinct CDR3 sequences, around 27% occurring once. The data also belong to a second study, concerning T cells of mothers and their children.

The sequencing sample was made of blood. These receptors originate from a girl aged 2 to 9 in good health.

The gene calls are TRBV7-2 and TRBJ2-7; D is unclear. V lost 2 bases and J 7 bases, leaving 6 bases between the germline ends. Germline CDR1 SGHTA, CDR2 FQGNSA. The CDR3 is 11 residues long. The chain's CDR3 is CASSLMQEQYF. In nucleotides, the CDR3 is TGTGCCAGCAGCTTAATGCAAGAGCAGTACTTC.

The rearrangement links TRBV4-2 to TRBJ1-1, with D hard to call. Trimming left V 1 base short and J 0 bases short, with 9 bases between. CDR1 is LGHNA, CDR2 YNFKEQ, per germline. The CDR3 contains 15 residues. The CDR3: CASSQVDDMNTEAFF. For the CDR3, the DNA is TGTGCCAGCAGCCAAGTGGACGACATGAACACTGAAGCTTTCTTT.

The chain uses TRBV9 and TRBJ2-1, with unresolved D. CDR1 SGDLS and CDR2 YYNGEE come from the germline V gene. This CDR3 has 15 amino acids. V shed 4 bases and J shed 3 bases, with 14 bases lying between them. CDR3 sequence (DNA): TGTGCCAGCAGCAGAGACGGTGGGGTCTACAATGAGCAGTTCTTC. Residues: CASSRDGGVYNEQFF.

This clonotype was counted only a few times. This sequence joins TRBV7-9 and TRBJ2-1; 9 bases agree with TRBD2. The V segment lost 1 base and the J segment 9 bases; nucleotides outside the gene matches: 7. This CDR3 has 15 residues. Germline V gives CDR1 SEHNR, CDR2 FQNEAQ (reference sequence). The CDR3 loop reads CASSLDPGLASEQFF. The CDR3 DNA follows: TGTGCCAGCAGCTTAGATCCGGGACTAGCAAGTGAGCAGTTCTTC.

V is TRBV9 and J is TRBJ2-3; tentative D call: TRBD1 (5 bases). CDR1 SGDLS and CDR2 YYNGEE come from the germline V gene. Trimming left V 0 bases short and J 0 bases short, with 8 bases between. The CDR3 covers 15 residues. The CDR3 nucleotides read TGTGCCAGCAGCGTAGGGACATCTAGCACAGATACGCAGTATTTT. Encoded protein: CASSVGTSSTDTQYF.

V is TRBV7-9 and J is TRBJ1-6; D uncertain. The CDR3 loop spans 15 amino acids. Germline assignment: CDR1 SEHNR and CDR2 FQNEAQ (reference sequence). With 2 bases removed from V and 9 bases from J, the gap between germline ends came to 14 bases. This chain's CDR3 is CASSLNDLESSPLHF. The CDR3, as DNA: TGTGCCAGCAGCTTAAATGACCTAGAGTCTTCACCCCTCCACTTT.

This sequence joins TRBV2 and TRBJ2-7; TRBD1 is a possible D gene (6 bases). Germline assignment: CDR1 SNHLY and CDR2 FYNNEI. This CDR3 has 14 amino acids. V shed 3 bases and J shed 2 bases, with 11 bases lying between them. The CDR3 DNA is TGTGCCAGCAGTGATTGGGACACCCCCTACGAGCAGTACTTC. Its protein product is CASSDWDTPYEQYF.

Of note for this clonotype: A junction boundary mismatches the germline segment, possibly from a read error. The V gene is TRBV28, the J gene TRBJ2-1, with no clear D. Germline lookup yields CDR1 MDHEN and CDR2 SYDVKM. The CDR3 consists of 13 residues. The CDR3, as DNA: TGTGCCAGCAGTCCGTCCTCAGTACTTCAAAAGTACTTC. As protein: CASSPSSVLQKYF.

This clonotype was counted a few times. This chain uses TRBV6-2 or TRBV6-3 with TRBJ1-5, with unresolved D. Germline V gives CDR1 MNHEY, CDR2 SVGEGT. Trimming stripped 7 bases from V and 6 bases from J, with 16 bases between. The CDR3 contains 14 residues. CDR3 DNA sequence: TGTGCCAGCACCCCCTTTGACGGGGTTCAGCCCCAGCATTTT. This gives the protein CASTPFDGVQPQHF.

The table lists this clonotype with a few counts. The chain employs TRBV12-5 and TRBJ1-2; 7 bases align to TRBD1. There are 16 residues in the CDR3. The germline V gene encodes CDR1 LGHNT and CDR2 FRNRAP. After removal of 3 bases from V and 3 bases from J, the junction contained 10 bases not matched to a gene. Here the CDR3 DNA reads TGTGCTAGTGGTTTAGGGACAGCCTCCAATTACTATGGCTACACCTTC. Its protein is CASGLGTASNYYGYTF.

The V gene is TRBV12-3 or TRBV12-4, the J gene TRBJ2-2, with 10 bases identical to TRBD1. V gave up 5 bases and J gave up 6 bases; unmatched junction bases: 12. This CDR3 is built from 17 residues. CDR3 sequence (DNA): TGTGCCAGCAGTCCCTGGACCTGGACAGGGGGAGCCGGGGAGCTGTTTTTT. It encodes CASSPWTWTGGAGELFF.

This chain links TRBV11-2 with TRBJ2-3, with TRBD2 matching 12 bases. Germline lookup yields CDR1 SGHAT and CDR2 FQNNGV. With V trimmed by 4 bases and J by 1 base, 12 bases remained unmatched. The CDR3 consists of 19 residues. The chain's CDR3 is CASSSGLAGPKGGTDTQYF. CDR3 coding DNA: TGTGCCAGCAGCTCGGGACTAGCGGGTCCCAAAGGGGGCACAGATACGCAGTATTTT.

This clonotype was found a few times. The CDR3 DNA follows: TGTGCCAGCAGAGAAGGACAGGGGGAACCGGAGACCCAGTACTTC. Its protein is CASREGQGEPETQYF. The chain recombines TRBV28 with TRBJ2-5, with TRBD1 identical over 10 bases. CDR3 length equals 15 residues. The V gene end was trimmed by 6 bases and the J gene end by 5 bases; junction bases not matched to a gene: 9. The germline V gene has CDR1 MDHEN and CDR2 SYDVKM.

The CDR3 sequence is CASSYSGVDGTQYF. For the CDR3, the DNA is TGTGCCAGCAGTTACTCGGGGGTAGATGGGACCCAGTACTTC. The rearrangement joins TRBV6-5 to TRBJ2-5; D may correspond to TRBD1 or TRBD2 (5 bases each). In germline, CDR1 is MNHEY, CDR2 SVGAGI. There are 14 residues in the CDR3. Trimming took 0 bases from V and 7 from J, leaving 12 bases between them.

This clonotype was seen more than once but under ten times. The chain employs TRBV29-1 and TRBJ2-2, with 11 bases fitting TRBD2. Losses at the gene ends were 5 bases for V and 6 bases for J; bases not matched to a gene: 2. The germline gives CDR1 SQVTM, CDR2 ANQGSEA. This CDR3 contains 13 residues. Here the CDR3 reads CSVIAGGSGELFF. In DNA, the CDR3 is TGCAGCGTTATAGCGGGGGGGTCCGGGGAGCTGTTTTTT.

This chain joins TRBV25-1 and TRBJ1-1, with D perhaps TRBD1 (6 bases). With 1 base removed from V and 4 bases from J, the gap between germline ends came to 13 bases. The CDR3 has 15 residues. Germline CDR1 and CDR2: MGHDK and SYGVNS. The CDR3 here is CASSEFGGRATEAFF. The DNA of the CDR3 is TGTGCCAGCAGTGAATTTGGGGGCCGGGCCACTGAAGCTTTCTTT.

The rearrangement links TRBV12-3 or TRBV12-4 to TRBJ1-4; no definite D call. This CDR3 has 15 amino acids. V lost 3 bases to trimming and J lost 1 base, with 9 bases between them. The CDR3 DNA sequence: TGTGCCAGCAGTTTTCAAACAGTAACTAATGAAAAACTGTTTTTT. It translates to CASSFQTVTNEKLFF.

This clonotype was detected a few times. This sequence joins TRBV19 and TRBJ2-7, with unresolved D. Deletions cut 4 bases from V and 3 bases from J, with 13 bases between. Germline CDR1 is LNHDA and CDR2 is SQIVND (reference sequence). This CDR3 is 14 amino acids long. This CDR3 is CASSTRLTVYEQYF. CDR3 sequence (DNA): TGTGCCAGTAGTACTCGATTGACGGTCTACGAGCAGTACTTC.